This TCR beta chain was captured in a study of technical replicates of blood from a few donors. The germline gives CDR1 SGHTA, CDR2 FQGNSA. The CDR3 totals 15 residues. V was shortened by 5 bases and J by 7 bases, with 20 bases between the two germline ends. The data were produced by immunoSEQ multiplex PCR, yet TCRdb's version contains in-frame clones alone and is incomplete. The sample comprises about 83,000 clones, 85% to 95% of which are singletons, and approximately 0.25% rests with the top ten. Sequencing was done on a sample of T cells isolated from PBMCs. This chain connects TRBV7-2 to TRBJ1-2; weak D call: TRBD1 (5 bases). The sequence was collected from a human donor in good health. CDR3 amino acids: CASSPAGKLVFGYTF. The CDR3 nucleotides read TGTGCCAGCAGCCCGGCAGGGAAGTTGGTTTTTGGCTACACCTTC.